These 26 T cell receptor beta chains were all obtained from the same sample, sequenced in a study of T cell responses to AZD1222 COVID-19 vaccine. Using immunoSEQ multiplex PCR, the repertoire was profiled, and TCRdb retains in-frame clones only, with some absent. The data contain about 70,000 clones, over 75% of them singletons. Sequenced here: peripheral blood, sampled 28 days after the second AZD1222 dose. These receptors came from an adult who received the AZD1222 COVID-19 vaccine.

This chain joins TRBV25-1 and TRBJ2-7, with D uncertain. Germline loops: CDR1 MGHDK, CDR2 SYGVNS. This CDR3 has 11 amino acids. Trimming left V 4 bases short and J 9 bases short, with 10 bases between. CDR3 nucleotides: TGTGCCAGCAGTGGCGGCGACGGGCAGTACTTC. This gives the protein CASSGGDGQYF.

CDR3 sequence reads: CATSETTGTEAFF. CDR3 DNA: TGTGCCACCAGTGAGACGACGGGGACTGAAGCTTTCTTT. The J gene is TRBJ1-1, the V gene TRBV24-1; D gene unclear. This CDR3 has 13 amino acids. The germline V gene has CDR1 KGHDR and CDR2 SFDVKD. The V gene lost 4 bases and the J gene lost 5 bases, with 10 bases spanning the gap.

The rearrangement joins TRBV30 to TRBJ1-5; the D gene is possibly TRBD1 (6 bases). CDR3 length: 14 amino acids. The V gene lost 0 bases and the J gene lost 5 bases, with 11 bases spanning the gap. From germline, CDR1 is GTSNPN and CDR2 SVGIG (reference sequence). The CDR3 reads CAWSVGQLDQPQHF. DNA for the CDR3: TGTGCCTGGAGTGTTGGACAGCTCGATCAGCCCCAGCATTTT.

The V gene is TRBV7-9, the J gene TRBJ1-2; D unresolved. Looked up from germline, CDR1 is SEHNR and CDR2 is FQNEAQ (reference sequence). Trimming removed 6 bases from V and 7 bases from J, with 9 bases in between. This CDR3 has 11 residues. CDR3 amino acids: CASSLNSGYTF. In DNA form, the CDR3 reads TGTGCCAGCAGTTTAAACAGTGGCTACACCTTC. The whole variable domain, remainder taken from reference TRBV7-9 and TRBJ1-2, is DTGVSQNPRHKITKRGQNVTFRCDPISEHNRLYWYRQTLGQGPEFLTYFQNEAQLEKSRLLSDRFSAERPKGSFSTLEIQRTEQGDSAMYLCASSLNSGYTFGSGTRLTVV.

The V and J genes are TRBV7-3 and TRBJ1-2, with 7 bases aligning to TRBD1. V was pared by 2 bases and J by 5 bases, with 2 bases of the junction left unmatched. Germline CDR1 is SGHTA and CDR2 is FQGTGA. The CDR3 is made up of 13 amino acids. CDR3 sequence (DNA): TGTGCCAGCAGCTTAGCAGGGGGATATGGCTACACCTTC. This sequence encodes CASSLAGGYGYTF.

The rearrangement links TRBV7-3 to TRBJ2-2, with TRBD1 matching over 9 bases. From germline, CDR1 is SGHTA and CDR2 FQGTGA. The CDR3 contains 15 residues. J lost 3 bases, V lost 5 bases, and 4 bases had no gene match. CDR3 DNA sequence: TGTGCCAGCAGCAAACAGGGGGCTGACACCGGGGAGCTGTTTTTT. Protein: CASSKQGADTGELFF.

The rearrangement joins TRBV6-2 or TRBV6-3 to TRBJ2-1; D gene ambiguous. Trimming took off 0 bases at V and 11 bases at J, with 5 bases between the two ends. Per the germline V gene, CDR1 is MNHEY and CDR2 is SVGEGT. CDR3 length: 11 residues. CDR3 sequence (DNA): TGTGCCAGCAGTTACTCGCCTAAGCAGTTCTTC. It is translated as CASSYSPKQFF.

The chain uses TRBV6-6 and TRBJ2-1; D may be TRBD2 (7 bases). The ends were cut back, 6 bases at V and 8 bases at J, with 14 bases in the middle. Germline V CDR1 and CDR2: MNHNY, SVGAGI (reference sequence). The CDR3 sequence is 13 residues long. In DNA, the CDR3 is TGTGCCAGCAGGAGGGGGGGGCAGTATGAGCAGTTCTTC. Translated, it gives CASRRGGQYEQFF.

Here the CDR3 reads CASSSGPLVRETQYF. DNA for the CDR3: TGTGCCAGCAGCTCGGGACCCCTGGTCCGAGAGACGCAGTATTTT. This rearrangement joins TRBV9 to TRBJ2-3, with D perhaps given as TRBD1 or TRBD2 (5 bases each). The germline V and J ends were trimmed by 4 bases and 9 bases, with 21 bases remaining between them. This CDR3 contains 15 residues. Germline V gives CDR1 SGDLS, CDR2 YYNGEE.

This clone was observed a single time. V and J are TRBV5-1 and TRBJ1-4, with D possibly TRBD1 on 6 matching bases. CDR1 and CDR2 from the germline V gene are SGHRS and YFSETQ. This CDR3 region has 16 residues. The V end lost 4 bases, the J end lost 4 bases, and 17 bases lay between the germline ends. CDR3 in amino acids: CASSRGREYSNEKLFF. The CDR3 DNA sequence: TGCGCCAGCAGCCGGGGGCGCGAGTATAGTAATGAAAAACTGTTTTTT.

The chain employs TRBV7-2 and TRBJ2-2, with 11 bases fitting TRBD2. V lost 4 bases to trimming and J lost 2 bases; unmatched junction nucleotides: 3. There are 16 residues in the CDR3. From germline, CDR1 is SGHTA and CDR2 FQGNSA. DNA of the CDR3: TGTGCCAGCAGCTACGGACTAGCGGGCAACACCGGGGAGCTGTTTTTT. It translates to CASSYGLAGNTGELFF.

The chain carries TRBV6-5 and TRBJ1-2; D is perhaps TRBD1 (6 bases). Germline CDR1 is MNHEY and CDR2 is SVGAGI. This CDR3 has 12 amino acids. The V end lost 8 bases, the J end lost 4 bases, and 11 bases lay between the germline ends. The chain's CDR3 is CASDDRFYGYTF. In nucleotides, the CDR3 is TGTGCCAGCGATGACAGGTTCTATGGCTACACCTTC.

The V and J genes are TRBV6-1 and TRBJ2-5, with D unclear. Germline V gives CDR1 MNHNS, CDR2 SASEGT. Between the trimmed V and J ends, which lost 2 bases and 4 bases, there was a span of 11 bases. This CDR3 region has 14 residues. CDR3 sequence (DNA): TGTGCCAGCAGTGAATCCTGGGGTTCAGAGACCCAGTACTTC. Residues: CASSESWGSETQYF.

V and J are TRBV2 and TRBJ2-4; 10 nucleotides align to TRBD2. The CDR3 length is 15 residues. V gave up 5 bases and J gave up 3 bases; unmatched junction bases: 4. CDR1 is SNHLY and CDR2 is FYNNEI in the germline V gene. CDR3: CASSLAGGGKNIQYF. CDR3 nucleotides: TGTGCCAGCAGTTTAGCGGGGGGTGGCAAAAACATTCAGTACTTC.

The CDR3 nucleotides are TGCGCCAGCAGCTATGCGGGTTACGAGCAGTACTTC. Residues: CASSYAGYEQYF. V usage is TRBV5-1 and J usage is TRBJ2-7; tentatively, D is TRBD2 (5 bases). This CDR3 has 12 residues. Deletions cut 3 bases from V and 4 bases from J, with 8 bases between. The germline V gene encodes CDR1 SGHRS and CDR2 YFSETQ.

The rearrangement uses TRBV11-3 and TRBJ1-6, with 9 positions matching TRBD1. The CDR3 sequence is 14 residues long. Trimming took 8 bases from V and 7 from J; bases not matched to a gene: 6. The germline V gene has CDR1 SGHNT and CDR2 YENEEA. The CDR3: CASQDRGNNSPLHF. CDR3 bases: TGTGCCAGCCAAGACAGGGGGAACAATTCACCCCTCCACTTT.

In DNA form, the CDR3 reads TGCGCCAGCAGCTTGGATCCGGGAGGTCGATACAATGAGCAGTTCTTC. Translation: CASSLDPGGRYNEQFF. The chain joins TRBV5-1 to TRBJ2-1; 7 bases map to TRBD2. V gave up 0 bases and J gave up 4 bases; unmatched junction bases: 7. The CDR3 loop spans 16 amino acids. Germline V gene data show CDR1 as SGHRS and CDR2 as YFSETQ. Drawing the rest from reference TRBV5-1 and TRBJ2-1, the complete variable domain is KAGVTQTPRYLIKTRGQQVTLSCSPISGHRSVSWYQQTPGQGLQFLFEYFSETQRNKGNFPGRFSGRQFSNSRSEMNVSTLELGDSALYLCASSLDPGGRYNEQFFGPGTRLTVL.

This rearrangement joins TRBV6-5 to TRBJ1-4; perhaps TRBD1 as D (6 bases). This CDR3 region has 12 residues. CDR1 MNHEY and CDR2 SVGAGI come from the germline V gene. Trimming stripped 10 bases from V and 5 bases from J, with 11 bases between. CDR3 coding DNA: TGTGCCACCCGGGACACGAATGAAAAACTGTTTTTT. Its translation: CATRDTNEKLFF.

The sample holds a few counts of this clone. The chain carries TRBV5-5 and TRBJ1-2; 7 bases agree with TRBD1. The CDR3 contains 17 residues. V lost 0 bases to trimming and J lost 8 bases; unmatched junction nucleotides: 16. Germline V gives CDR1 SGHKS, CDR2 YYEKEE (reference sequence). CDR3 in DNA: TGTGCCAGCAGCTTGGGTTCTGGGCCAGGGGGTTTGAGAGGCTACACCTTC. The encoded protein is CASSLGSGPGGLRGYTF.

The V and J genes are TRBV21-1 and TRBJ1-1. TRBV21-1 is a known pseudogene. CDR3 length: 13 amino acids. The CDR3 protein is CASSKMENTEAFF. The CDR3, as DNA: TGTGCCAGCAGCAAAATGGAGAACACTGAAGCTTTCTTT.

The rearrangement uses TRBV9 and TRBJ1-5; D is uncertain. Per germline, CDR1 SGDLS and CDR2 YYNGEE. The length of the CDR3 is 15 residues. Trimming took 0 bases from V and 6 from J, leaving 13 bases between them. The CDR3 region is CASSVDEGFGQPQHF. CDR3 nucleotides: TGTGCCAGCAGCGTAGATGAGGGATTCGGTCAGCCCCAGCATTTT. The variable domain in full, completed from reference TRBV9 and TRBJ1-5, reads DSGVTQTPKHLITATGQRVTLRCSPRSGDLSVYWYQQSLDQGLQFLIQYYNGEERAKGNILERFSAQQFPDLHSELNLSSLELGDSALYFCASSVDEGFGQPQHFGDGTRLSIL.

The V gene is TRBV11-3, the J gene TRBJ2-2; D gene uncertain. Trimming removed 3 bases from V and 3 bases from J, with 8 bases in between. This CDR3 is built from 14 residues. Germline CDR1 SGHNT, CDR2 YENEEA. The CDR3 region is CASSFSSDTGELFF. Here the CDR3 DNA reads TGTGCCAGCAGCTTTTCGTCCGACACCGGGGAGCTGTTTTTT.

The CDR3 reads CASSPGVTGELFF. The DNA for the CDR3 is TGTGCCAGCAGCCCCGGGGTGACCGGGGAGCTGTTTTTT. The chain joins TRBV7-6 to TRBJ2-2, with a possible D match to TRBD2 (5 bases). CDR1 and CDR2 from the germline V gene are SGHVS and FNYEAQ. The V and J ends lost 5 bases and 5 bases respectively, with 9 bases between them. The CDR3 is 13 amino acids.

CDR3 region: CASKWTGNTGELFF. For the CDR3, the DNA is TGTGCCAGTAAGTGGACAGGGAACACCGGGGAGCTGTTTTTT. This chain links TRBV19 with TRBJ2-2; 7 bases agree with TRBD1. The CDR3 spans 14 residues. Germline CDR1 LNHDA, CDR2 SQIVND (reference sequence). V was clipped by 7 bases and J by 1 base; unmatched bases: 3. The whole variable domain, remainder taken from reference TRBV19 and TRBJ2-2, is DGGITQSPKYLFRKEGQNVTLSCEQNLNHDAMYWYRQDPGQGLRLIYYSQIVNDFQKGDIAEGYSVSREKKESFPLTVTSAQKNPTAFYLCASKWTGNTGELFFGEGSRLTVL.

V gene TRBV7-3 combines with J gene TRBJ2-1; 9 bases line up with TRBD2. The junction had 15 bases not matched to a gene; V was cut back by 5 bases and J by 7 bases. There are 17 residues in the CDR3. From germline, CDR1 is SGHTA and CDR2 FQGTGA. This CDR3 reads CASSRWRAGGANNEQFF. The CDR3 region has the DNA TGTGCCAGCAGCCGCTGGAGAGCGGGGGGCGCTAATAATGAGCAGTTCTTC.

The chain recombines TRBV11-3 with TRBJ1-2, with 9 bases that match TRBD1. V lost 5 bases and J lost 6; bases outside the gene matches: 4. This CDR3 comprises 13 residues. CDR1 and CDR2 (germline): SGHNT, YENEEA. CDR3 nucleotides: TGTGCCAGCAGCCGGACAGGGGACCATGGCTACACCTTC. Translating it yields CASSRTGDHGYTF. The full variable domain, in which reference TRBV11-3 and TRBJ1-2 provide the parts outside the CDR3, is EAGVVQSPRYKIIEKKQPVAFWCNPISGHNTLYWYLQNLGQGPELLIRYENEEAVDDSQLPKDRFSAERLKGVDSTLKIQPAELGDSAVYLCASSRTGDHGYTFGSGTRLTVV.